This is a list of T cell receptor beta chains from one sample in a study of cytomegalovirus exposure and HLA in healthy donors. Assay: immunoSEQ multiplex PCR; the TCRdb copy retains only in-frame clones and omits some. The data contain approximately 230,000 clones, about 90% of them singletons. What was sequenced was PBMCs. The origin of the receptors is a man aged 18 to 29 in good health and CMV-seropositive. The CDR3 runs from the conserved cysteine through the conserved F or W. Fields, in order: D gene, clone size, V gene, J gene, CDR3 protein, CDR3 DNA. The D gene is left open where the match is weak. Not every row has a clone size; where given, it reads once, few, many or a size class.

TRBD1	NA	TRBV7-9	TRBJ2-1	CASSSDRVRQFF	TGTGCCAGCAGCTCAGACAGGGTTCGGCAGTTCTTC
NA	NA	TRBV5-1	TRBJ1-3	CASSFDTFSGNTIYF	TGCGCCAGCAGCTTCGACACCTTCTCTGGAAACACCATATATTTT
NA	NA	TRBV5-6	TRBJ2-3	CASSLGPGPSTDTQYF	TGTGCCAGCAGCTTGGGCCCAGGGCCTAGCACAGATACGCAGTATTTT
NA	NA	TRBV19	TRBJ1-5	CASRFINQPQHF	TGTGCCAGTAGATTCATTAATCAGCCCCAGCATTTT
TRBD2	NA	TRBV13	TRBJ2-5	CASSRQIAGGGETQYF	TGTGCCAGCAGCCGACAGATAGCGGGAGGCGGAGAGACCCAGTACTTC
NA	NA	TRBV28	TRBJ2-6	CAINSGANVLTF	TGTGCCATCAACTCTGGGGCCAACGTCCTGACTTTC
NA	NA	TRBV6-5	TRBJ1-5	CASSRDGAHQPQHF	TGTGCCAGCAGCCGGGACGGGGCGCATCAGCCCCAGCATTTT
NA	once	TRBV4-3	TRBJ1-3	CASSQEGQRAGNTIYF	TGCGCCAGCAGCCAAGAAGGGCAGAGGGCTGGAAACACCATATATTTT
NA	NA	TRBV6-6	TRBJ2-1	CASSLPPDNNEQFF	TGTGCCAGCAGTCTTCCGCCAGACAACAATGAGCAGTTCTTC
TRBD2	NA	TRBV5-1	TRBJ2-7	CASSLRLAGVVDEQYF	TGCGCCAGCAGCCTCAGACTAGCGGGAGTAGTCGACGAGCAGTACTTC
NA	NA	TRBV2	TRBJ1-1	CASSERSLSPGAFF	TGTGCCAGCAGTGAACGGTCCCTGTCCCCTGGAGCTTTCTTT
TRBD2	NA	TRBV15	TRBJ2-2	CATSRSSGRAYGELFF	TGTGCCACCAGCAGATCTAGCGGGAGGGCCTACGGGGAGCTGTTTTTT
NA	NA	TRBV5-1	TRBJ1-2	CASSLSPDSYGYTF	TGCGCCAGCAGCTTAAGTCCAGACAGTTATGGCTACACCTTC
TRBD2	NA	TRBV27	TRBJ2-1	CASSAGGNEQFF	TGTGCCAGCAGTGCGGGGGGGAATGAGCAGTTCTTC
NA	few	TRBV29-1	TRBJ1-2	CSVMSRAQGGYTF	TGCAGCGTTATGTCCAGGGCTCAAGGTGGCTACACCTTC
NA	NA	TRBV19	TRBJ1-1	CASMGPGEAFF	TGTGCCAGTATGGGTCCTGGAGAAGCTTTCTTT
TRBD1	NA	TRBV12-5	TRBJ2-7	CASGIAPDRVTYEQYF	TGTGCTAGTGGTATCGCCCCGGACAGGGTCACCTACGAGCAGTACTTC
NA	NA	TRBV28	TRBJ2-7	CASRGGSYEQYF	TGTGCCAGCAGGGGCGGCTCCTACGAGCAGTACTTC
NA	once	TRBV2	TRBJ2-1	CASSLGGVRGRPDYNEQFF	TGTGCCAGCAGTCTCGGTGGGGTGCGTGGGAGGCCTGACTACAATGAGCAGTTCTTC
NA	NA	TRBV30	TRBJ2-2	CAWRGLRELFF	TGTGCCTGGAGGGGACTCAGGGAGCTGTTTTTT